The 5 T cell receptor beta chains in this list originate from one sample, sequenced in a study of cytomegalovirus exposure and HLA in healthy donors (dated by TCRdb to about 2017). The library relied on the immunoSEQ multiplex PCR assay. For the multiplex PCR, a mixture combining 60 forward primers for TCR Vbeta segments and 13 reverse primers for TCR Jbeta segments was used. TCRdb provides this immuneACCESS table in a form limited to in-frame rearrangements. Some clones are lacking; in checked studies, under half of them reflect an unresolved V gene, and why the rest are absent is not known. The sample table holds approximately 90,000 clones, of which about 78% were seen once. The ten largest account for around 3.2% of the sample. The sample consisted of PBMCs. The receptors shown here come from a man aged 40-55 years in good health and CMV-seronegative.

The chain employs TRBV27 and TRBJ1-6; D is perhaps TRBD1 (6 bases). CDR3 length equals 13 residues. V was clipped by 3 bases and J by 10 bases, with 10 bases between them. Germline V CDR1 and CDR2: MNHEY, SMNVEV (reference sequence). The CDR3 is CASSFSRGSPLHF. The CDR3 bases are TGTGCCAGCAGTTTCTCCAGGGGATCACCCCTCCACTTT.

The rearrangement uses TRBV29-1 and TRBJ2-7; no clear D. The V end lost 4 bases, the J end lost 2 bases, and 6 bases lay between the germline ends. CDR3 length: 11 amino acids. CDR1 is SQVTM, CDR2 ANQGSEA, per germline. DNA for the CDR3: TGCAGCGTTGGACACACCTACGAGCAGTACTTC. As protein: CSVGHTYEQYF.

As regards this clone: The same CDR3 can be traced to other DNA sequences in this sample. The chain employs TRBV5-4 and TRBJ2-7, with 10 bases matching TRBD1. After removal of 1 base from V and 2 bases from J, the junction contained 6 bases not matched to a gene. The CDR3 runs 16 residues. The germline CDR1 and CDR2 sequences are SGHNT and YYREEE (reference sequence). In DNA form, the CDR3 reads TGTGCCAGCAGCTTGCCCGGACAGGGGGGGACCTACGAGCAGTACTTC. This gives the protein CASSLPGQGGTYEQYF.

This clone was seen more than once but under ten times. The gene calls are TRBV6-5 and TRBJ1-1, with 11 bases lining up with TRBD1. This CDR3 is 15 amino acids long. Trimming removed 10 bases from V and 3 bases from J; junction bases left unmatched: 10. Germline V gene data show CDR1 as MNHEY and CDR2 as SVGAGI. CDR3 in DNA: TGTGCCACCTACGGACAGGGGGCAGGGGACACTGAAGCTTTCTTT. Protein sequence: CATYGQGAGDTEAFF.

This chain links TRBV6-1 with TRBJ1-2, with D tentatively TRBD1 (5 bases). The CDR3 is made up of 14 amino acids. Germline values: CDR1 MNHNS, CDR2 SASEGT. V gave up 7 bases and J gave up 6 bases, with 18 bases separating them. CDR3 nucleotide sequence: TGTGCCAGCATGGCGGGGACGATTCGGGATGGCTACACCTTC. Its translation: CASMAGTIRDGYTF.